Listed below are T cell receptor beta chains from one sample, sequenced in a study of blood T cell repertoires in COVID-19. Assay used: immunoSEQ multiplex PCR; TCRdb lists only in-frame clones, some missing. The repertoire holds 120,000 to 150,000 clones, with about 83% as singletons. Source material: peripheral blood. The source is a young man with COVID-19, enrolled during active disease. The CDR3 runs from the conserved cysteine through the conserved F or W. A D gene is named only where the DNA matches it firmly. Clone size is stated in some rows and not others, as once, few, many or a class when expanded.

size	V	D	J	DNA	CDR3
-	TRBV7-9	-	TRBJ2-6	TGTGCCAGCAGCCGTACAGAGGCCAACGTCCTGACTTTC	CASSRTEANVLTF
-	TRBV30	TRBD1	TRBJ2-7	TGTGCCTGGAGTGGGTACCGGGACAGGTTTTACGAGCAGTACTTC	CAWSGYRDRFYEQYF
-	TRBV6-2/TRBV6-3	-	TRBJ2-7	TGTGCCAGCAGCCTCCAGGGCTACGAGCAGTACTTC	CASSLQGYEQYF
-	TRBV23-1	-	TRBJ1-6	TGCGCCAACCGTCCCGGGTTTAATTCACCCCTCCACTTT	CANRPGFNSPLHF
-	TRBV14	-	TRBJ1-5	TGTGCCAGCAGCCGGTACCCGGTACAGAAGGGGGTGCATCAGCCCCAGCATTTT	CASSRYPVQKGVHQPQHF
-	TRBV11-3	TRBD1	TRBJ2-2	TGTGCCAGCAGCCCAAGCCCCCGCCGACAGGGGGCCGACACCGGGGAGCTGTTTTTT	CASSPSPRRQGADTGELFF
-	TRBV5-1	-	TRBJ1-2	TGCGCCAGCAGCTTAGGCCACCTGGGTGGGGGCGACTATGGCTACACCTTC	CASSLGHLGGGDYGYTF
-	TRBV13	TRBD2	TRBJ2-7	TGTGCCAGCAGCTCCCTCTCCCCTGGCTGGACTAGCGCGAGGGAAGAGTACTTC	CASSSLSPGWTSAREEYF
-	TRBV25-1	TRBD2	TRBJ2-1	TGTGCCAGCAAGACTAGCGGGAGCTACAATGAGCAGTTCTTC	CASKTSGSYNEQFF
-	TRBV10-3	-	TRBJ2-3	TGTGCCATCAGTGAAGGCGGTATTATCCCGCAGTATTTT	CAISEGGIIPQYF
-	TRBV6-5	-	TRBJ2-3	TGTGCCAGCAGACAAAAAGGGACTTTCACAGATACGCAGTATTTT	CASRQKGTFTDTQYF
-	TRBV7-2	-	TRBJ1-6	TGTGCCAGCAGCTTAGCATCCGCGGTTTCCTCCTATAATTCACCCCTCCACTTT	CASSLASAVSSYNSPLHF
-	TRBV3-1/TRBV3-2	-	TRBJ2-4	TGTGCCAGCAGCCTGCCGAATCCGGGACTCCTAGCCAAAAACATTCAGTACTTC	CASSLPNPGLLAKNIQYF
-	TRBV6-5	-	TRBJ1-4	TGTGCCAGCAGTTTGACACAGGCAACTAATGAAAAACTGTTTTTT	CASSLTQATNEKLFF
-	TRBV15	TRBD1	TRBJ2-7	TGTGCCACCAGCAGCCGGACAGGAGGTCCCTACGAGCAGTACTTC	CATSSRTGGPYEQYF
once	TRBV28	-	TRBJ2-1	TGTGCCAGCAGTCGAAGCGCTGAGCAGTTCTTC	CASSRSAEQFF
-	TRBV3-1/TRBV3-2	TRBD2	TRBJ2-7	TGTGCCAGCAGCCAAGATGTAAGCGGGAGACACGAGCAGTACTTC	CASSQDVSGRHEQYF
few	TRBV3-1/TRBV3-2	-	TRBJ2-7	TGTGCCAGCAGCCGAAGACGACACAATAGCTCCTACGAGCAGTACTTC	CASSRRRHNSSYEQYF
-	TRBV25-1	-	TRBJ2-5	TGTGCCAGCAGTGAATACAACAGCAAAGAGACCCAGTACTTC	CASSEYNSKETQYF
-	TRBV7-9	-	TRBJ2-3	TGTGCCAGCAGCCCCTTGGTGAGCGGAGGGGGGGCAGATACGCAGTATTTT	CASSPLVSGGGADTQYF
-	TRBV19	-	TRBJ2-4	TGTGCCAGTAGTATAGCGGGAGCCCCCAAAAACATTCAGTACTTC	CASSIAGAPKNIQYF
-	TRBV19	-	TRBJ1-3	TGTGCCAGTAGTCCCCGGACAGCATCTGGAAACACCATATATTTT	CASSPRTASGNTIYF
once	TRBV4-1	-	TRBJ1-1	TGCGCCAGCAGCCAAGGGGCTATTGAAGCTTTCTTT	CASSQGAIEAFF
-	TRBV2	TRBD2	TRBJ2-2	TGTGCCAGCAGACCGCGGCGGGGGGACGCCGGGGAGCTGTTTTTT	CASRPRRGDAGELFF
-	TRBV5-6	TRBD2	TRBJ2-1	TGTGCCAGCAGCAATTACTTGCCCAGCGGGAGCCACAATGAGCAGTTCTTC	CASSNYLPSGSHNEQFF
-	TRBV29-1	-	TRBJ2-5	TGCAGCGCTGTACCGGGGCAAGAGACCCAGTACTTC	CSAVPGQETQYF
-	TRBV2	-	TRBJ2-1	TGTGCCAGCTCCCGGGGGTTCAATGAGCAGTTCTTC	CASSRGFNEQFF
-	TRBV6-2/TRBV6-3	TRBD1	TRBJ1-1	TGTGCCAGCAGTTACTCGATAAGGGGGCCGTGGGTTGTGAACACTGAAGCTTTCTTT	CASSYSIRGPWVVNTEAFF
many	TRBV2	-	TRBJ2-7	TGTGCCAGCACCGAAGGGACTTCAACCTACGAGCAGTACTTC	CASTEGTSTYEQYF
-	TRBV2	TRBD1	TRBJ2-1	TGTGCCAGCAGTGAAGCGAGACAGGGTCTCCGTGAGCAGTTCTTC	CASSEARQGLREQFF
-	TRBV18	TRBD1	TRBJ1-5	TGTGCCAGCTCACCAGCCCCTTTAACAGGGGGGAGCCAGCCCCAGCATTTT	CASSPAPLTGGSQPQHF